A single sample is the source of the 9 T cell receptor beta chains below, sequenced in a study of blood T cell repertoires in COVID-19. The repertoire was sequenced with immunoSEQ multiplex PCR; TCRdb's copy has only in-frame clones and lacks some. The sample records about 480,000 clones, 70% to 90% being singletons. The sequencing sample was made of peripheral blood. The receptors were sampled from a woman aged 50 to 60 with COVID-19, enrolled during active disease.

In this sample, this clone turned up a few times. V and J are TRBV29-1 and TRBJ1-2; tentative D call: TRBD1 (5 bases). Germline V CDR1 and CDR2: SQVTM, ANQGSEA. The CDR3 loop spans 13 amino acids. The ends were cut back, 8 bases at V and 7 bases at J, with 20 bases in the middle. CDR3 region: CSSFQWGDFGYTF. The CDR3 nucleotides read TGCAGCTCCTTCCAATGGGGGGACTTTGGCTACACCTTC. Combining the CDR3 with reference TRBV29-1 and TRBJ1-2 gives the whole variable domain SAVISQKPSRDICQRGTSLTIQCQVDSQVTMMFWYRQQPGQSLTLIATANQGSEATYESGFVIDKFPISRPNLTFSTLTVSNMSPEDSSIYLCSSFQWGDFGYTFGSGTRLTVV.

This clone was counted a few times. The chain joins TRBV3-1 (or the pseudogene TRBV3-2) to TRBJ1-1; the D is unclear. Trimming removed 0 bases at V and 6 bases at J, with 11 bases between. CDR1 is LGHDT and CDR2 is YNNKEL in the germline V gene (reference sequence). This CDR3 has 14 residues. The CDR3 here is CASSQDGGWSEAFF. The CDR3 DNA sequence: TGTGCCAGCAGCCAAGATGGCGGATGGTCTGAAGCTTTCTTT.

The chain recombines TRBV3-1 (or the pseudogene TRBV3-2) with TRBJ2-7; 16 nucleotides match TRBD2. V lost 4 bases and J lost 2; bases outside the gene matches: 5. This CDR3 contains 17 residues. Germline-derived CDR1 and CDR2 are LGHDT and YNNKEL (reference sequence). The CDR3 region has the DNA TGTGCCAGCAGCCTGGGACTAGCGGGGGGGTTCGCCTACGAGCAGTACTTC. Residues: CASSLGLAGGFAYEQYF.

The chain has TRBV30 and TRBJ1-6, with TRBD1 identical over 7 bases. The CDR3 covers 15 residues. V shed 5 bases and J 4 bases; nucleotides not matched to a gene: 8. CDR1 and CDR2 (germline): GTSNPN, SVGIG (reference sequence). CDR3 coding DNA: TGTGCCTGGGGCGGACAGGCCCTTTATAATTCACCCCTCCACTTT. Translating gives CAWGGQALYNSPLHF.

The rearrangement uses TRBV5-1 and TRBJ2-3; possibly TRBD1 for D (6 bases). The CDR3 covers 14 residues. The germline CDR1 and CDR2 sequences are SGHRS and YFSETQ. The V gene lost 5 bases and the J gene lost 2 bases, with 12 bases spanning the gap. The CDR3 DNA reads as TGCGCCAGCAGACTGACAGGAAACACAGATACGCAGTATTTT. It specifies CASRLTGNTDTQYF.

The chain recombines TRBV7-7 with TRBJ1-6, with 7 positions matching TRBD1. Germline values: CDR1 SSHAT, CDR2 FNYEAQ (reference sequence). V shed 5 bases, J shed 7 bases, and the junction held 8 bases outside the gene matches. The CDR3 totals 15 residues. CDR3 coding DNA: TGTGCCAGCAGCCTATCGACAGGGTCAAATTCACCCCTCCACTTT. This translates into CASSLSTGSNSPLHF.

CDR3 DNA: TGTGCCAGCAGCGCCGGGGGAACCGGGGGGCATGAGCAGTTCTTC. Translation: CASSAGGTGGHEQFF. The V and J genes are TRBV25-1 and TRBJ2-1, with D possibly matching TRBD2 (7 bases). The CDR3 totals 15 residues. V was pared by 6 bases and J by 8 bases, with 20 bases between. Germline assignment: CDR1 MGHDK and CDR2 SYGVNS. Full variable domain (missing parts from reference TRBV25-1 and TRBJ2-1): EADIYQTPRYLVIGTGKKITLECSQTMGHDKMYWYQQDPGMELHLIHYSYGVNSTEKGDLSSESTVSRIRTEHFPLTLESARPSHTSQYLCASSAGGTGGHEQFFGPGTRLTVL.

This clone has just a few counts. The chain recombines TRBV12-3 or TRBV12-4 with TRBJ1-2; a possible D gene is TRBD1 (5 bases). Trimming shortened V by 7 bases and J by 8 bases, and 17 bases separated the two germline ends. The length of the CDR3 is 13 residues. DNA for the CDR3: TGTGCCAGCACCCCCGGATCGGGGGTGGGCTACACCTTC. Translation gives CASTPGSGVGYTF.

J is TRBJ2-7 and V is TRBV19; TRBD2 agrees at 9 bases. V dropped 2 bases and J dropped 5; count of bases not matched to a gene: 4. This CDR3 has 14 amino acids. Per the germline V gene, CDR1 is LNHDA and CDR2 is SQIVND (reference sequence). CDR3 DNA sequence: TGTGCCAGTAGTATACGGACTAGCGTCAACGAGCAGTACTTC. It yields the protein CASSIRTSVNEQYF.